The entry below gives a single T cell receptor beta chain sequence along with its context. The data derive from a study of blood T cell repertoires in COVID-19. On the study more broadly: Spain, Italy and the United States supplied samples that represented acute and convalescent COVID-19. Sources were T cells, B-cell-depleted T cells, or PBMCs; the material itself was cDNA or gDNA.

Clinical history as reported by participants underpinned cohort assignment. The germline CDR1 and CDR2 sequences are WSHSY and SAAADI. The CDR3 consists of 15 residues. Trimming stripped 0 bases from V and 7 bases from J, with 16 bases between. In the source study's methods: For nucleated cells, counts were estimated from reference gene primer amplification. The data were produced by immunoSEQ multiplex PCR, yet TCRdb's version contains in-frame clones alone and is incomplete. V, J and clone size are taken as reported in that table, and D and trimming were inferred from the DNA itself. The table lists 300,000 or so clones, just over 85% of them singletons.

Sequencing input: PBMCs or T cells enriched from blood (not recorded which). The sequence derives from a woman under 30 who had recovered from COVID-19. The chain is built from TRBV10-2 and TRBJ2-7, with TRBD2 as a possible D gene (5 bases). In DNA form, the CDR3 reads TGCGCCAGCAGTGAGTCAGGGAGACCCGCCGGAGAGCAGTACTTC. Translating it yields CASSESGRPAGEQYF.